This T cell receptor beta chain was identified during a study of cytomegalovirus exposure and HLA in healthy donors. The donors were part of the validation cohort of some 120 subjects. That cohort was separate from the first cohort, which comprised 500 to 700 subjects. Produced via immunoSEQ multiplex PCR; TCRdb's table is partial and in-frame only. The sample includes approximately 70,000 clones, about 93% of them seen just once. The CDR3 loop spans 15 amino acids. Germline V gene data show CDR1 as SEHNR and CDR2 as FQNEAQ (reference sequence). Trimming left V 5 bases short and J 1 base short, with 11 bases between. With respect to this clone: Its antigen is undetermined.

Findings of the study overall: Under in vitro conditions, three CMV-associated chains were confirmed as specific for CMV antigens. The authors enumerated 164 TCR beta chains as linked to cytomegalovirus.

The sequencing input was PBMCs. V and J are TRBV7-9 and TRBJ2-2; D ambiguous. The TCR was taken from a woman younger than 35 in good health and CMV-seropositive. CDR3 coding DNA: TGTGCCAGCAGCGGAGAGAATAGGAACACCGGGGAGCTGTTTTTT. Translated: CASSGENRNTGELFF. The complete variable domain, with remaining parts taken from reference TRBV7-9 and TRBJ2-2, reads DTGVSQNPRHKITKRGQNVTFRCDPISEHNRLYWYRQTLGQGPEFLTYFQNEAQLEKSRLLSDRFSAERPKGSFSTLEIQRTEQGDSAMYLCASSGENRNTGELFFGEGSRLTVL.